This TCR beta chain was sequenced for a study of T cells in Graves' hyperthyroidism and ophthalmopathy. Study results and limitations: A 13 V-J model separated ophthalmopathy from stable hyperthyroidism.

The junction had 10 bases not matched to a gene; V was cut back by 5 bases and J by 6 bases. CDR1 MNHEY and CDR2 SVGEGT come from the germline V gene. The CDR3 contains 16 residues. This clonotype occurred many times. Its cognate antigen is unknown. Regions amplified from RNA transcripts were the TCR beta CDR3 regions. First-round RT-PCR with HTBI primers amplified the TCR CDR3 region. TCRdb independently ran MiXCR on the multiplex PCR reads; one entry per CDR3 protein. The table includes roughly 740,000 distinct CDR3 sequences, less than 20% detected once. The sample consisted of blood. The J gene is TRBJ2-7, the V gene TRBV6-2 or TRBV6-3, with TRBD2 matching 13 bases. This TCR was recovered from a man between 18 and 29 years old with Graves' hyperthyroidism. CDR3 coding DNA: TGTGCCAGCAGTCCCCCCCGGACTAGCGGGAGTAGCGAGCAGTACTTC. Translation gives CASSPPRTSGSSEQYF.